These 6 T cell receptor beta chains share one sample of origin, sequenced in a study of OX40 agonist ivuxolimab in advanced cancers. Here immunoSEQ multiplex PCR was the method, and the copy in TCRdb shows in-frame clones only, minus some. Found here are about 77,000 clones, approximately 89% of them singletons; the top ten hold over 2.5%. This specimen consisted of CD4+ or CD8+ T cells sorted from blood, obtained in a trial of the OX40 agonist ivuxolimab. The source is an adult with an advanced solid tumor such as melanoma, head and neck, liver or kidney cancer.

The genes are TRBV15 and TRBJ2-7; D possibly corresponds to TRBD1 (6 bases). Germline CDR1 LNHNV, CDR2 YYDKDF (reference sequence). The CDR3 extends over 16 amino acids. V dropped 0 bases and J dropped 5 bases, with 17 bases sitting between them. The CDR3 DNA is TGTGCCACCAGCAGAGATGGTTCCTGGGGGCGCGACGAGCAGTACTTC. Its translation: CATSRDGSWGRDEQYF.

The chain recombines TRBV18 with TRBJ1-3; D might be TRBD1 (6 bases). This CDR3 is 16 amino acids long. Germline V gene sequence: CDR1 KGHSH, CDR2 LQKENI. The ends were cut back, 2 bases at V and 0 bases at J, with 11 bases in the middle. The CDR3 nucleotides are TGTGCCAGCTCACCATTGGGGGACACCTCTGGAAACACCATATATTTT. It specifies CASSPLGDTSGNTIYF.

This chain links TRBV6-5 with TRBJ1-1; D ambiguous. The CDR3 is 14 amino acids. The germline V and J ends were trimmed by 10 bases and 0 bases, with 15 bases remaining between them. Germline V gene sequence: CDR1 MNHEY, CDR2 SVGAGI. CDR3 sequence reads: CATLPGGLNTEAFF. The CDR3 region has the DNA TGTGCCACCCTACCCGGCGGATTGAACACTGAAGCTTTCTTT.

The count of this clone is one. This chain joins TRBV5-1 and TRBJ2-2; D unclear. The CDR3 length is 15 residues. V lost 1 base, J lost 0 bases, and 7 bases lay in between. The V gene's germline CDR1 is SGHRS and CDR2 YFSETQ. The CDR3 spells CASSLLLANTGELFF. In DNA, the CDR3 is TGCGCCAGCAGCTTGCTTCTCGCGAACACCGGGGAGCTGTTTTTT.

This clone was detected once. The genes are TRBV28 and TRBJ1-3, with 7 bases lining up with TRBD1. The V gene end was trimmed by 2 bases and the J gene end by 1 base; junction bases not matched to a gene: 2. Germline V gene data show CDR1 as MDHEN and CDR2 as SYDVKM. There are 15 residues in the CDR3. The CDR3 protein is CASSLQGGSGNTIYF. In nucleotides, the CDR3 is TGTGCCAGCAGTTTACAGGGGGGATCTGGAAACACCATATATTTT. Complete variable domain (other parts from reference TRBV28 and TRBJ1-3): DVKVTQSSRYLVKRTGEKVFLECVQDMDHENMFWYRQDPGLGLRLIYFSYDVKMKEKGDIPEGYSVSREKKERFSLILESASTNQTSMYLCASSLQGGSGNTIYFGEGSWLTVV.

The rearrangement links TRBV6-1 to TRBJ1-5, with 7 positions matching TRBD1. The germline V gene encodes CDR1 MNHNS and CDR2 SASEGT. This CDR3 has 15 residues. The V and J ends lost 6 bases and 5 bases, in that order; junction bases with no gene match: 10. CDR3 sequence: CASRKGAAADQPQHF. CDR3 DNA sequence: TGTGCCAGCAGGAAGGGGGCAGCCGCGGATCAGCCCCAGCATTTT.